One T cell receptor beta chain is described in this entry. Its antigen is as yet unknown. Other DNA sequences in this sample translate to the same CDR3. Generated by immunoSEQ multiplex PCR, the TCRdb table keeps only in-frame clones and is missing some. The repertoire consists of about 350,000 clones, with 88% occurring once and the leading ten covering about 6.4%. Treatment defined: over 15 received Ad26.COV2.S at low or high dose, single or two shots; roughly 5 received placebo; per-sample allocation not given. Collection of samples fell on day 63 after the first vaccine or placebo injection. Germline lookup yields CDR1 SGDLS and CDR2 YYNGEE. This CDR3 comprises 13 residues. Trimming cost V 0 bases and J 6 bases, with 7 bases left between them. This sample was included in a study of Ad26.COV2.S vaccination and SARS-CoV-2 variants. Background on the study: Doses of Ad26.COV2.S were injected into muscle once or twice, 56 days apart. The study's findings and limits: Placebo recipients showed lower spike-specific TCR breadth than vaccinees.

The material sequenced was peripheral blood, taken in a trial of Ad26.COV2.S vaccine versus placebo. This chain uses TRBV9 with TRBJ1-5; D is ambiguous. The TCR originated in a person aged 18-60 years who received the Ad26.COV2.S COVID-19 vaccine or a placebo. CDR3 in amino acids: CASSVALGQPQHF. Here the CDR3 DNA reads TGTGCCAGCAGCGTAGCTCTGGGTCAGCCCCAGCATTTT. The full variable domain, in which reference TRBV9 and TRBJ1-5 provide the parts outside the CDR3, is DSGVTQTPKHLITATGQRVTLRCSPRSGDLSVYWYQQSLDQGLQFLIQYYNGEERAKGNILERFSAQQFPDLHSELNLSSLELGDSALYFCASSVALGQPQHFGDGTRLSIL.